This section outlines one TCR beta chain sequence together with its context. The table lists this clonotype with a few counts. Its antigen remains undetermined. No base-level quality is on record; no much larger clone is a single base apart. For sequencing, an Illumina NovaSeq 6000 was employed. Using 5'RACE with constant-segment primers, TCRalpha and TCRbeta cDNA libraries were constructed, with sample barcodes and unique molecular identifiers added in the process. Trizol reagent was used to extract RNA from every sample. Libraries were amplified in two PCR steps, with a second sample barcode and Illumina TruSeq adapters added in the second step. Sequencing of libraries was performed on an Illumina NovaSeq with 2 x 150 bp paired-end reads. The authors' analysis ran thus. Demultiplexing of reads and collapsing into UMI-guided consensus sequences were performed with migec v1.2.7. Using mixcr v2.1.11, the UMI consensuses were aligned to TRA and TRB V and J templates and assembled into clonotypes. Expanded or contracted clonotypes were those called significant by both edgeR and NoisET, with noise models trained on biological replicates. For edgeR calls, the cutoffs were a false discovery rate-adjusted p below 0.01 and a log2 fold-change threshold of 1. PCA with hierarchical clustering of max-normalized trajectories of the 1000 most abundant clonotypes was used as exploratory dynamics analysis. Each responding clone was given a CD4 or CD8 phenotype based on the CD4+ and CD8+ repertoires, which had been sequenced separately. The raw public reads went through TCRdb reprocessing: fastp at Q25, MiXCR clone calling, in-frame beta chains kept. CDR3 protein sequences are deduplicated, and each keeps its most common genes and DNA. Here the V and J calls rest on TCRdb's processing, not on the authors' analysis. This sample lists roughly 400,000 distinct CDR3 sequences; more than 15% were detected once. The top ten clonotypes cover 20% to 25% of the sample.

The data stem from a study of T-cell memory formation after mild COVID-19 (dated by TCRdb to about 2021). In the study overall: TCR sequence clusters from the two donors were found to be largely donor specific. T-cell clones expanding and contracting after mild COVID-19 in a couple of donors were tracked by longitudinal TCRalpha and TCRbeta repertoire sequencing. Two young, previously healthy adult volunteers, one female and one male, were included in the cohort.

Ficoll-Paque density gradient centrifugation was the method used to isolate PBMCs. Measured from the cysteine to the phenylalanine, the CDR3 is 13 residues long. The entry retains the CDR3 DNA only, 39 bases that are in frame from base 1. V lost 3 bases and J lost 7 bases; the stretch between them is 9 bases long. For CDR1 and CDR2, the germline V gene lists SGHVS and FNYEAQ. Overall results and qualifications from the work: From day 15 to 85, contracting clones showed balanced CD4/CD8 phenotypes, whereas a second wave of clones that expanded from day 15 to 37 leaned towards CD4+. The study covered only two mild cases, and larger cohorts including severe cases with pre-infection samples were considered necessary. Contracting CD4+ clones were located mainly in the CM and EM memory subsets, whereas CD8+ clones were found to be enriched in EMRA. Some responding clones were found in pre-infection memory, which suggests that pre-existing cross-reactive memory T cells took part in the SARS-CoV-2 response. SARS-CoV-2 specificity was not confirmed for the second-wave clones peaking on day 37.

Input material: PBMCs or a T cell subset sorted from them (not recorded which). The sequence is built from TRBV7-6 and TRBJ2-2; the D gene cannot be named for sure. The sequence derives from a man between 18 and 29 years old who had mild COVID-19 (a few samples of this study predate the infection). The sample titles of this study are shuffled in the database, so cell type and time point are left out; the donor was told from shared clones. CDR3 reads: CASSFSANGELFF. DNA sequence: TGTGCCAGCAGCTTTTCGGCAAACGGGGAGCTGTTTTTT.